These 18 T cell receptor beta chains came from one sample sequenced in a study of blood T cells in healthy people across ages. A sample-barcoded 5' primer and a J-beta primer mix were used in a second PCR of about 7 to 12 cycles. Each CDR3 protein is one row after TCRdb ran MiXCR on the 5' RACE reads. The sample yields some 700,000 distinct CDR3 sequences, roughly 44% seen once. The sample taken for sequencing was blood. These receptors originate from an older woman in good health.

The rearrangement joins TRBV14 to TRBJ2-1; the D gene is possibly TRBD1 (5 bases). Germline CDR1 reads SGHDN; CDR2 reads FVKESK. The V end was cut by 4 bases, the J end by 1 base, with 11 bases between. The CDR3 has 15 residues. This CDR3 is CASSPLRDSYNEQFF. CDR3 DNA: TGTGCCAGCAGCCCCCTCAGGGATTCCTACAATGAGCAGTTCTTC.

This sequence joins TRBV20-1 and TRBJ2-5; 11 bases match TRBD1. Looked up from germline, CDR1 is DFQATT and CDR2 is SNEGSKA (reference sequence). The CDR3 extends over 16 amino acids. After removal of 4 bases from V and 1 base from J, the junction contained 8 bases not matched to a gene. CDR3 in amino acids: CSATSWGTGGQETQYF. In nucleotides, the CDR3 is TGCAGTGCTACCTCTTGGGGGACAGGGGGCCAAGAGACCCAGTACTTC.

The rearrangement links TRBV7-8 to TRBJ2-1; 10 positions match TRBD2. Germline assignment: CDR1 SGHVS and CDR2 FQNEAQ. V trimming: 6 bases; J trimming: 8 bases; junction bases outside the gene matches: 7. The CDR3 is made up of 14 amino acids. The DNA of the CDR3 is TGTGCCAGCAGTTTTAATAGCGGGAGGTATGAGCAGTTCTTC. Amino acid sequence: CASSFNSGRYEQFF.

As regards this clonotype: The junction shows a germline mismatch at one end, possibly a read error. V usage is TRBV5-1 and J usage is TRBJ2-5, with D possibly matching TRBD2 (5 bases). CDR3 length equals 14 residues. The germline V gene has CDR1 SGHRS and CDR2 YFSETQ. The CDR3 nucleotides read TGCGTCAGCAGCCCGGCCGGGGTTGGAGAGACCCAGTACTTC. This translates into CVSSPAGVGETQYF. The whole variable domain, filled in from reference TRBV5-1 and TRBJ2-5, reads KAGVTQTPRYLIKTRGQQVTLSCSPISGHRSVSWYQQTPGQGLQFLFEYFSETQRNKGNFPGRFSGRQFSNSRSEMNVSTLELGDSALYLCVSSPAGVGETQYFGPGTRLLVL.

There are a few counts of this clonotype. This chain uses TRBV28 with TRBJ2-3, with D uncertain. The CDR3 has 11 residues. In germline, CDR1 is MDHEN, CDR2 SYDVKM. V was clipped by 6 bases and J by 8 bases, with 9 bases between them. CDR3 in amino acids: CASSIDVTQYF. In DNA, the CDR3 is TGTGCCAGCAGCATCGATGTTACGCAGTATTTT.

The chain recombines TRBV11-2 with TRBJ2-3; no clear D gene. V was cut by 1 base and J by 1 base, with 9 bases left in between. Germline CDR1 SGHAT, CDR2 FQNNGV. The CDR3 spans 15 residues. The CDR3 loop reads CASSLVSWGTDTQYF. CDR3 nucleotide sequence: TGTGCCAGCAGCTTAGTTTCCTGGGGCACAGATACGCAGTATTTT. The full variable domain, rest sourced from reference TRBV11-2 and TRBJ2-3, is EAGVAQSPRYKIIEKRQSVAFWCNPISGHATLYWYQQILGQGPKLLIQFQNNGVVDDSQLPKDRFSAERLKGVDSTLKIQPAKLEDSAVYLCASSLVSWGTDTQYFGPGTRLTVL.

The DNA for the CDR3 is TGCAGTGCTTTGGGACAGGGGATCTCCTATGGCTACACCTTC. This codes for CSALGQGISYGYTF. J is TRBJ1-2 and V is TRBV20-1; TRBD1 matches 10 bases. V lost 5 bases, J lost 4 bases, and 7 bases stayed unmatched. The germline V gene has CDR1 DFQATT and CDR2 SNEGSKA (reference sequence). The CDR3 covers 14 residues.

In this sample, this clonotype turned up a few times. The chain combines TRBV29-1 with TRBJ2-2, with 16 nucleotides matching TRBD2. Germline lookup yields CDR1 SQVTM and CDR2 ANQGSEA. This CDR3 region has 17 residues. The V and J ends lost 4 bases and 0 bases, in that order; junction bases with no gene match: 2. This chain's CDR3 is CSVAGLAGGPNTGELFF. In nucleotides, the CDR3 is TGCAGCGTTGCGGGACTAGCGGGAGGGCCGAACACCGGGGAGCTGTTTTTT.

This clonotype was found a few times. CDR3 DNA sequence: TGCAGTGCGTATAGACAGGGCTCTACCCCGATGGAGCAGTACTTC. Translation: CSAYRQGSTPMEQYF. The chain has TRBV20-1 and TRBJ2-7, with 7 bases aligning to TRBD1. CDR1 is DFQATT, CDR2 SNEGSKA, per germline (reference sequence). The CDR3 runs to 15 residues. With V trimmed by 6 bases and J by 7 bases, 18 bases remained unmatched.

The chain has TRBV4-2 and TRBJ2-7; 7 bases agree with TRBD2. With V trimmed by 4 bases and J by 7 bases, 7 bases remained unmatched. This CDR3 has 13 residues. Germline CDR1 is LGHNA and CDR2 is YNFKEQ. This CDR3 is CASSPGVAGEQYF. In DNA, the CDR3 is TGTGCCAGCAGCCCCGGGGTAGCGGGTGAGCAGTACTTC.

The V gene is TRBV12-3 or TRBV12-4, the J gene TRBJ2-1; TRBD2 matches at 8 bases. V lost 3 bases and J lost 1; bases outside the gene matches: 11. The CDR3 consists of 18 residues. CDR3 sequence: CASSLRAGAGGSYNEQFF. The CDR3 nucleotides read TGTGCCAGCAGTTTGAGAGCGGGGGCCGGAGGGTCCTACAATGAGCAGTTCTTC.

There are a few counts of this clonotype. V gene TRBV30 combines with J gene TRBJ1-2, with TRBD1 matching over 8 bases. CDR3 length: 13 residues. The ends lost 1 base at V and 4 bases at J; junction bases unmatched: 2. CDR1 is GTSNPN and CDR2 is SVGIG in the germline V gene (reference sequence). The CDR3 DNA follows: TGTGCCTGGAGTGGGACAGGGCCCTATGGCTACACCTTC. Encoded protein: CAWSGTGPYGYTF.

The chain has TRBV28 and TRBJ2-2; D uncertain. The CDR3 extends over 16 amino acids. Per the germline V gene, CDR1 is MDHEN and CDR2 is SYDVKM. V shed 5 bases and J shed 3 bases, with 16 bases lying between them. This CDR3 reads CASSEATFFDTGELFF. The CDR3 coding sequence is TGTGCCAGCAGTGAGGCAACCTTTTTCGACACCGGGGAGCTGTTTTTT.

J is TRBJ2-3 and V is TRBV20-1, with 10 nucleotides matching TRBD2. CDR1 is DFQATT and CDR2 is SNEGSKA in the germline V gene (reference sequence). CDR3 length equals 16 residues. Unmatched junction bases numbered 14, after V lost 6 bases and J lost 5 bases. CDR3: CSANPPLAGAEDTQYF. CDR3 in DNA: TGCAGTGCCAACCCCCCGCTAGCGGGGGCTGAAGATACGCAGTATTTT.

CDR3 sequence reads: CASSLGLGQGLMNTEAFF. CDR3 bases: TGTGCCAGCAGCTTAGGCTTGGGACAGGGGCTCATGAACACTGAAGCTTTCTTT. The chain is built from TRBV7-6 and TRBJ1-1; 10 nucleotides agree with TRBD1. The CDR3 has 18 residues. Per the germline V gene, CDR1 is SGHVS and CDR2 is FNYEAQ. The trim removed 1 base at V and 0 bases at J, leaving 8 bases unmatched.

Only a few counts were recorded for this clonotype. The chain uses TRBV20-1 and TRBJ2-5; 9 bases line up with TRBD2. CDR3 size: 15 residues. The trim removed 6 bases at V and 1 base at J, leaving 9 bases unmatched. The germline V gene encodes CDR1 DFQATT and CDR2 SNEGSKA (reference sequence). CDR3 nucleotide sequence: TGCAGTGCGACCGCTTTAGCGGGGGTCCAAGAGACCCAGTACTTC. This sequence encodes CSATALAGVQETQYF.

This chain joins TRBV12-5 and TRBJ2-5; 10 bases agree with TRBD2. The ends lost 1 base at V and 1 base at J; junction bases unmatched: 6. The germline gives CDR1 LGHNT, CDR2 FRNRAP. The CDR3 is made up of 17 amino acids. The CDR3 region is CASGLGGLAEVQETQYF. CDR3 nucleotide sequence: TGTGCTAGTGGTTTGGGCGGACTAGCGGAGGTCCAAGAGACCCAGTACTTC.

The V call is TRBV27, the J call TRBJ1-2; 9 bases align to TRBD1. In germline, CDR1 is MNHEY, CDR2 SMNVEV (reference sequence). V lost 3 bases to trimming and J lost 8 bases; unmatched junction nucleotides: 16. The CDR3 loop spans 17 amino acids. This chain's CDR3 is CASSFRDRDGKESGYTF. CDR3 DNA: TGTGCCAGCAGTTTCCGGGACAGGGACGGGAAAGAGTCGGGCTACACCTTC.